The next 8 T cell receptor beta chains were all read from a single sample in a study of cytomegalovirus exposure and HLA in healthy donors (dated by TCRdb to 2016 to 2017). The method behind the library was the immunoSEQ multiplex PCR assay. For the multiplex PCR, a mixture combining 60 forward primers for TCR Vbeta segments and 13 reverse primers for TCR Jbeta segments was used. As stored in TCRdb, this immuneACCESS dataset retains in-frame rearrangements with V and J assigned. A fraction of the clones does not appear; measured against another copy, unresolved V genes explain less than half of the discrepancy, and the remainder lacks a known reason. The sample table records approximately 110,000 clones; roughly 74% of these occur just once. The ten largest clones add up to approximately 0.9% of the sample. Specimen: PBMCs. Receptor source: a woman in her thirties in good health and CMV-seronegative.

The chain recombines TRBV5-1 with TRBJ1-1; TRBD1 matches at 8 bases. The CDR3 contains 14 residues. Trimming took 2 bases from V and 3 from J; bases not matched to a gene: 3. Germline CDR1 SGHRS, CDR2 YFSETQ. The DNA of the CDR3 is TGCGCCAGCAGCTTTCAGGGGGCTGACACTGAAGCTTTCTTT. Amino acids: CASSFQGADTEAFF.

The chain recombines TRBV29-1 with TRBJ1-2, with a weak D call TRBD1 (5 bases). Germline loops: CDR1 SQVTM, CDR2 ANQGSEA. CDR3 length: 12 amino acids. Trimming took off 3 bases at V and 6 bases at J, with 11 bases between the two ends. This CDR3 is CSVDSTGDGYTF. The CDR3 DNA follows: TGCAGCGTTGATTCGACGGGGGATGGCTACACCTTC.

The CDR3 DNA follows: TGCGCCAGCAGCCCGGGACAGCCCACCCATGAGCAGTTCTTC. Translating it yields CASSPGQPTHEQFF. This rearrangement joins TRBV5-1 to TRBJ2-1, with 7 positions matching TRBD1. CDR3 length equals 14 residues. The junction had 9 bases not matched to a gene; V was cut back by 4 bases and J by 8 bases. Per germline, CDR1 SGHRS and CDR2 YFSETQ. The whole variable domain, remainder taken from reference TRBV5-1 and TRBJ2-1, is KAGVTQTPRYLIKTRGQQVTLSCSPISGHRSVSWYQQTPGQGLQFLFEYFSETQRNKGNFPGRFSGRQFSNSRSEMNVSTLELGDSALYLCASSPGQPTHEQFFGPGTRLTVL.

The rearrangement joins TRBV6-4 to TRBJ1-2; D may be TRBD1 (5 bases). Trimming left V 0 bases short and J 4 bases short, with 9 bases between. The CDR3 is 14 residues long. Germline values: CDR1 MRHNA, CDR2 SNTAGT. Written as DNA, the CDR3 is TGTGCCAGCAGTGACTCGGAAGGGGTCTATGGCTACACCTTC. Its translation is CASSDSEGVYGYTF.

V and J are TRBV6-5 and TRBJ2-2, with D possibly being TRBD1 (5 bases). V was trimmed by 10 bases and J by 3 bases, leaving 12 bases between them. Germline CDR1 and CDR2: MNHEY and SVGAGI. The CDR3 is 13 amino acids. The chain's CDR3 is CAKRAGYTGELFF. CDR3 in DNA: TGTGCCAAACGGGCAGGGTACACCGGGGAGCTGTTTTTT.

The chain is built from TRBV27 and TRBJ1-2, with a tentative D call TRBD1 (5 bases). V shed 9 bases and J shed 0 bases, with 11 bases lying between them. Germline V gene sequence: CDR1 MNHEY, CDR2 SMNVEV (reference sequence). The CDR3 is made up of 13 amino acids. Written as DNA, the CDR3 is TGTGCCAGTGGGGGGGGGACTAACTATGGCTACACCTTC. It codes for CASGGGTNYGYTF.

This clone has only a few counts. The J gene is TRBJ2-3, the V gene TRBV4-2; tentative D call: TRBD2 (6 bases). Germline V gives CDR1 LGHNA, CDR2 YNFKEQ. The CDR3 runs 13 residues. Between the trimmed V and J ends, which lost 4 bases and 4 bases, there was a span of 9 bases. The CDR3 nucleotides are TGTGCCAGCAGCCCCCGGAGGGCAGATACGCAGTATTTT. Protein: CASSPRRADTQYF.

The gene calls are TRBV12-5 and TRBJ2-7; 7 nucleotides match TRBD2. The V gene's germline CDR1 is LGHNT and CDR2 FRNRAP. V shed 6 bases and J 4 bases; nucleotides not matched to a gene: 3. CDR3 length: 12 amino acids. The CDR3 is CASGRDYYEQYF. The CDR3 DNA is TGTGCTAGTGGCCGGGACTATTACGAGCAGTACTTC.